This T cell receptor (beta chain) emerged from a study of T cells in women clearing cervical HPV infection. The overall study: Blood came at first lesion visit for cases, post-clearance for controls.

General observations from the study: Unknown T-cell numbers per sample may underlie the richness differences.

The CDR3 runs 13 residues. CDR1 is SEHNR and CDR2 is FQNEAQ in the germline V gene (reference sequence). Profiling relied on immunoSEQ multiplex PCR, and the TCRdb table lists in-frame clones only, not all of them. In total, the table holds under 50,000 clones. Comments on this clone: Its antigen is unidentified. The CDR3 end falls 3 residues outside the read, so it is completed with the germline J gene.

The rearrangement uses TRBV7-9 and TRBJ1-4; no clear D gene. The clonotype originates from a woman between 18 and 75 years old with a cervical HPV16 infection that either progressed to CIN3+ or cleared (not recorded which). The sample consisted of blood buffy coat. Incomplete CDR3 DNA: TGTGCCAGCAGCTTAGGAGACACGATGAAA. This codes for CASSLGDTMK. The CDR3 in full is CASSLGDTMKLFF. The full variable domain, in which reference TRBV7-9 and TRBJ1-4 provide the parts outside the CDR3, is DTGVSQNPRHKITKRGQNVTFRCDPISEHNRLYWYRQTLGQGPEFLTYFQNEAQLEKSRLLSDRFSAERPKGSFSTLEIQRTEQGDSAMYLCASSLGDTMKLFFGSGTQLSVL.